The clone carrying this T cell receptor beta chain has only one observation. Its matching antigen is unknown. The record originates from a study of cytomegalovirus exposure and HLA in healthy donors. Study conclusions and caveats: The study labeled 180 or so TCR beta chains cytomegalovirus-associated.

Only in-frame clones appear in the TCRdb table, and some are missing; sequencing was by immunoSEQ multiplex PCR. The sample contains approximately 60,000 clones, about 91% of which appear only once. V was pared by 3 bases and J by 8 bases, with 10 bases between. The CDR3 contains 12 residues. Looked up from germline, CDR1 is SQVTM and CDR2 is ANQGSEA. Sequenced sample: PBMCs. This TCR came from a woman between 18 and 29 years old in good health and CMV-seronegative. This sequence joins TRBV29-1 and TRBJ1-4; the D gene is possibly TRBD1 (6 bases). The CDR3 bases are TGCAGCGTTGACAGGGGTAGGGAAAAACTGTTTTTT. Residues: CSVDRGREKLFF.